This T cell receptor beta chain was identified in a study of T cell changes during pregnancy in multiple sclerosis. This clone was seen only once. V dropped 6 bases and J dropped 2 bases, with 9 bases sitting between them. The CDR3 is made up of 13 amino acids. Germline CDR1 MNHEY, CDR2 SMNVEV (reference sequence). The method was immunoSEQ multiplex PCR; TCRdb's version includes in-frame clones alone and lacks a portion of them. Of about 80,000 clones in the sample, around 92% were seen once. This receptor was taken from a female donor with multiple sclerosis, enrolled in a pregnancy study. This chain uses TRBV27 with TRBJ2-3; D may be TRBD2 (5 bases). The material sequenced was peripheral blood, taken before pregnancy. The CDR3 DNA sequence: TGTGCCAGCAGCACGGGGTTCACAGATACGCAGTATTTT. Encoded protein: CASSTGFTDTQYF.